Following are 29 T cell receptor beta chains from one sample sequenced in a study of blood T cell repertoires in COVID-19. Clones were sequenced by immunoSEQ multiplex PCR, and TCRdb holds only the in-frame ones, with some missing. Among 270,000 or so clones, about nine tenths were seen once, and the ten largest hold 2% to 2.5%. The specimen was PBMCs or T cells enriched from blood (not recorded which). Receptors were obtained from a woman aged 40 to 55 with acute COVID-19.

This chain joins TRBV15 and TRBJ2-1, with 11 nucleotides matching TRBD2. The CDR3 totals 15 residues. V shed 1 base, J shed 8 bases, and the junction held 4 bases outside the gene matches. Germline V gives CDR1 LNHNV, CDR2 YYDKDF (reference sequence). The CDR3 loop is CATSRVAGGPHEQFF. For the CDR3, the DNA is TGTGCCACCAGCAGAGTAGCGGGAGGGCCGCATGAGCAGTTCTTC.

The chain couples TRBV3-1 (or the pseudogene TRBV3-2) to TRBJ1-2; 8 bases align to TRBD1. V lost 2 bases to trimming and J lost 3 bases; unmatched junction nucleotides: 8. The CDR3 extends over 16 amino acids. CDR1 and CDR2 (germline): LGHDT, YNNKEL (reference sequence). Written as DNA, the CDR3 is TGTGCCAGCAGCCAAACTCGGACAGGGTTGGACTATGGCTACACCTTC. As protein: CASSQTRTGLDYGYTF.

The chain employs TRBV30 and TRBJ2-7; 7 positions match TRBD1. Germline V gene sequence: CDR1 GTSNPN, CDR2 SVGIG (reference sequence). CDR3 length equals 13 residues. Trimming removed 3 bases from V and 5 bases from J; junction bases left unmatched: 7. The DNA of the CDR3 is TGTGCCTGGAGCCAGGGACAGATCGACGAGCAGTACTTC. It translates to CAWSQGQIDEQYF.

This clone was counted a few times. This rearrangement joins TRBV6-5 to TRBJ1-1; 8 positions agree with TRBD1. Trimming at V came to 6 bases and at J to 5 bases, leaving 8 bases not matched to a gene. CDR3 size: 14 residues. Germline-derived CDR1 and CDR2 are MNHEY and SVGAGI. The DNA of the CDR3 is TGTGCCAGCAGCGGACAGGGAGTAGAAACTGAAGCTTTCTTT. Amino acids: CASSGQGVETEAFF.

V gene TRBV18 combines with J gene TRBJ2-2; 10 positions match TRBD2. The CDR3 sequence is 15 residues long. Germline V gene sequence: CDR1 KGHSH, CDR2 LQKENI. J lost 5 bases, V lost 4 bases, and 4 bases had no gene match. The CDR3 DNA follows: TGTGCCAGCTCACGCTCGGGACTAGCGACCGGGGAGCTGTTTTTT. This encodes CASSRSGLATGELFF. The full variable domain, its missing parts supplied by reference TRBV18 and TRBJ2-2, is NAGVMQNPRHLVRRRGQEARLRCSPMKGHSHVYWYRQLPEEGLKFMVYLQKENIIDESGMPKERFSAEFPKEGPSILRIQQVVRGDSAAYFCASSRSGLATGELFFGEGSRLTVL.

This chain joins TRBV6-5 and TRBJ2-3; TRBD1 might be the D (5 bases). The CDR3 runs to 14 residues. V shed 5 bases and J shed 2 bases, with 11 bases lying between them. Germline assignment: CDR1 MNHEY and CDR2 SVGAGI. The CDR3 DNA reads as TGTGCCAGCAGTAGACAGCGAACCACAGATACGCAGTATTTT. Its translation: CASSRQRTTDTQYF.

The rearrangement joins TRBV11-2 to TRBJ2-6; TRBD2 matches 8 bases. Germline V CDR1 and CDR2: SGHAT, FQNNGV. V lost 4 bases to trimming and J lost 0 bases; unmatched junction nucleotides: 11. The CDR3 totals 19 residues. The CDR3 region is CASSSSPLAVNSGANVLTF. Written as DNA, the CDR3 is TGTGCCAGCAGCTCTAGCCCACTAGCGGTAAACTCTGGGGCCAACGTCCTGACTTTC.

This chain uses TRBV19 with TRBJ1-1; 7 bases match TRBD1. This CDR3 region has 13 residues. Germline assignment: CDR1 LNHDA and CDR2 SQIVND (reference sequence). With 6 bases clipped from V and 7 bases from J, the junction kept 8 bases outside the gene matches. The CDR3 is CASRNTGAGEAFF. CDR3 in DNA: TGTGCCAGTAGAAATACAGGGGCCGGTGAAGCTTTCTTT.

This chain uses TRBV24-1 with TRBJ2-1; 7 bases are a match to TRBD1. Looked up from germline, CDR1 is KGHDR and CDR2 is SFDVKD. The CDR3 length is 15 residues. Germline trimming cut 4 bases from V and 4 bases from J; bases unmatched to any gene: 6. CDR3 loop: CATSDPGQQYNEQFF. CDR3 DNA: TGTGCCACCAGTGACCCGGGACAGCAGTACAATGAGCAGTTCTTC.

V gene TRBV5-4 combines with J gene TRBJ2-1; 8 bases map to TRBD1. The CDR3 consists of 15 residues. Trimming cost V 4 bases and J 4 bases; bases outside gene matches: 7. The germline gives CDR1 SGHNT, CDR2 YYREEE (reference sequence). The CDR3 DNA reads TGTGCCAGCAGCCTCGGGACAGGACCATACAATGAGCAGTTCTTC. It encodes CASSLGTGPYNEQFF.

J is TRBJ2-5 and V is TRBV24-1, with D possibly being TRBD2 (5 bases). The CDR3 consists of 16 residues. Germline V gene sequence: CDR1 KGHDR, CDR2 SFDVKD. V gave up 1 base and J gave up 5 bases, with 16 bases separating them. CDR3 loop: CATSDFTPPRRETQYF. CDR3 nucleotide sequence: TGTGCCACCAGTGATTTCACCCCGCCCAGGAGGGAGACCCAGTACTTC.

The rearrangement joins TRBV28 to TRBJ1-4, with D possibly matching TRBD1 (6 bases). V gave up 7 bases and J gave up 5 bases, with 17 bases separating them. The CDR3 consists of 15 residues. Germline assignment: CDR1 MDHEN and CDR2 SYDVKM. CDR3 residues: CASNPRRGRNEKLFF. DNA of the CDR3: TGTGCCAGCAACCCTCGCAGGGGACGGAATGAAAAACTGTTTTTT.

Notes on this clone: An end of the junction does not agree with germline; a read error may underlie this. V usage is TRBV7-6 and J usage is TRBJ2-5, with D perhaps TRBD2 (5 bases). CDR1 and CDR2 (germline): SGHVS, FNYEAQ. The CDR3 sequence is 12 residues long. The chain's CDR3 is CASSLAGETQHF. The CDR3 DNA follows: TGTGCCAGCAGCTTAGCGGGAGAGACCCAGCACTTC.

CDR3 sequence (DNA): TGTGCCACCAGTGACCCGGACCGGGGGAATATTAAGTTCTTC. Translated: CATSDPDRGNIKFF. This chain uses TRBV24-1 with TRBJ2-1; perhaps TRBD2 as D (6 bases). The germline CDR1 and CDR2 sequences are KGHDR and SFDVKD. Trimming shortened V by 4 bases and J by 14 bases, and 20 bases separated the two germline ends. The CDR3 is made up of 14 amino acids.

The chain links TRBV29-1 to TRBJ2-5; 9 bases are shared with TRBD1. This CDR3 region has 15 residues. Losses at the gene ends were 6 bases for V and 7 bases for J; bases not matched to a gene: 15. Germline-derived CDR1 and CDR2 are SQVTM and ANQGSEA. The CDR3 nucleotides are TGCAGCGTCCACAGTCCCGGGACAGGGTTGGGGACCCAGTACTTC. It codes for CSVHSPGTGLGTQYF.

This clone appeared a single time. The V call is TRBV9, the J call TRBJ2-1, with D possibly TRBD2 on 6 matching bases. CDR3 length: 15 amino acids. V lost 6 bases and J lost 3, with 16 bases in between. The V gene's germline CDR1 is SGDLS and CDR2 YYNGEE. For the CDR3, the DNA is TGTGCCAGCACACCAATGGGGACTGGCTACAATGAGCAGTTCTTC. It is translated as CASTPMGTGYNEQFF.

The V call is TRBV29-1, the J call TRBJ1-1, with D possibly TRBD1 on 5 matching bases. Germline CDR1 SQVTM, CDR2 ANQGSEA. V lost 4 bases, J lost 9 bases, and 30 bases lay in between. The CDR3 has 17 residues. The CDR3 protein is CSVAWGVFQGGLLKAFF. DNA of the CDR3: TGCAGCGTTGCGTGGGGGGTTTTTCAGGGCGGGCTCCTGAAAGCTTTCTTT.

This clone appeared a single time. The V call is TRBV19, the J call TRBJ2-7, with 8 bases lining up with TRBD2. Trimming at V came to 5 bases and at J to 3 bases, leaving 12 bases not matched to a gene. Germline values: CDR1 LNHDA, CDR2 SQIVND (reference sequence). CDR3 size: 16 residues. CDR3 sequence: CASSPTQLAGNYEQYF. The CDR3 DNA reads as TGTGCCAGTAGTCCAACCCAGTTAGCGGGAAACTACGAGCAGTACTTC.

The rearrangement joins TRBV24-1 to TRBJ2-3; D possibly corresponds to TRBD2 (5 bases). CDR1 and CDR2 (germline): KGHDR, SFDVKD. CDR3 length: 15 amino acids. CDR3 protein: CATSSGPEWTDTQYF. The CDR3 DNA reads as TGTGCTACCTCGAGCGGACCTGAGTGGACAGATACGCAGTATTTT.

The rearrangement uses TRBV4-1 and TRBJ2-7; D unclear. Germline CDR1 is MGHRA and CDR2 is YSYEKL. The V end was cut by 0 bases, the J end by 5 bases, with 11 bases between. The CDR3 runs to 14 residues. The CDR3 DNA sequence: TGCGCCAGCAGCCAAGATCGGCAGGTAAACGAGCAGTACTTC. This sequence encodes CASSQDRQVNEQYF.

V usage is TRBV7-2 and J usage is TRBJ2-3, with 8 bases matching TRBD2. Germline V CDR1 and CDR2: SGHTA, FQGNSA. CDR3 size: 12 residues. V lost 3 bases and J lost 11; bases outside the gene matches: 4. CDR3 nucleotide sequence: TGTGCCAGCAGCTTCCCTAGCGGGCTGCAGTATTTT. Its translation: CASSFPSGLQYF.

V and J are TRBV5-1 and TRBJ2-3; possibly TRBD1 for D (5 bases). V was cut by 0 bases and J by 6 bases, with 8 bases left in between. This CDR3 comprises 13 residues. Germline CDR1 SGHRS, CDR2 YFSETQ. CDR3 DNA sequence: TGCGCCAGCAGCTTGGGGCAGGGCGATACGCAGTATTTT. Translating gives CASSLGQGDTQYF.

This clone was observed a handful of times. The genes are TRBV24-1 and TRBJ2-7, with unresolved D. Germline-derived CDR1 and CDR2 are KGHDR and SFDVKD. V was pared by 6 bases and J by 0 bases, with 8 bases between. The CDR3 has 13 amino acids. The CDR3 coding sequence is TGTGCCACCAGTTCCAAGAGCTCCTACGAGCAGTACTTC. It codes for CATSSKSSYEQYF.

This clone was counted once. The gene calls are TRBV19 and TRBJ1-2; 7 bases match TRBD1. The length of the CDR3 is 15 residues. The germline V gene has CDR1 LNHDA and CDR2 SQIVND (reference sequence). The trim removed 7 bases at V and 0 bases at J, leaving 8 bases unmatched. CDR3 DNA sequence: TGTGCCAGTACCATAACAGGGGTAGCTAACTATGGCTACACCTTC. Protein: CASTITGVANYGYTF.

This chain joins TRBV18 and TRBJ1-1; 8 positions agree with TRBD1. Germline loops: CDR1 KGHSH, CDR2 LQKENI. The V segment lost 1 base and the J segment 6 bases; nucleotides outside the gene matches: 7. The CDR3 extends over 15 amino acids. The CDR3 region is CASSPQTGEGAEAFF. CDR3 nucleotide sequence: TGTGCCAGCTCACCACAGACAGGGGAGGGGGCTGAAGCTTTCTTT.

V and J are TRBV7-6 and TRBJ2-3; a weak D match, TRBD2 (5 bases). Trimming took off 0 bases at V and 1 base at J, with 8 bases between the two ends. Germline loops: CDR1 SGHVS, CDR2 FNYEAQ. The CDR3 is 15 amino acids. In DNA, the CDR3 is TGTGCCAGCAGCTTAGCGAGGGCGGGCACAGATACGCAGTATTTT. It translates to CASSLARAGTDTQYF. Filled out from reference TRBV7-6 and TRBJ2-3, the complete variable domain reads GAGVSQSPRYKVTKRGQDVALRCDPISGHVSLYWYRQALGQGPEFLTYFNYEAQQDKSGLPNDRFSAERPEGSISTLTIQRTEQRDSAMYRCASSLARAGTDTQYFGPGTRLTVL.

The CDR3 nucleotides read TGTGCCAGCAGCTTGTGGGGCAGTTCTAGCTCTGGAAACACCATATATTTT. The encoded protein is CASSLWGSSSSGNTIYF. This rearrangement joins TRBV7-2 to TRBJ1-3; D possibly corresponds to TRBD1 (5 bases). The V gene's germline CDR1 is SGHTA and CDR2 FQGNSA. The CDR3 has 17 residues. V was clipped by 3 bases and J by 0 bases, with 15 bases between them.

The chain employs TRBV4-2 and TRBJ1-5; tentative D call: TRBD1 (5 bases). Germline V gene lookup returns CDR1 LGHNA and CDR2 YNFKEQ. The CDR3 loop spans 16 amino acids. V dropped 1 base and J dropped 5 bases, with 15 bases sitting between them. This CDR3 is CASSQVGRGGHQPQHF. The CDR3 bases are TGTGCCAGCAGCCAAGTGGGTAGGGGTGGTCATCAGCCCCAGCATTTT.

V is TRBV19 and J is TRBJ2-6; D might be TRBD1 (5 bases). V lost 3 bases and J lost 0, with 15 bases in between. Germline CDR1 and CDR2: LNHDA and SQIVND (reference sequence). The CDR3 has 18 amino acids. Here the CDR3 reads CASSIARAKSSGANVLTF. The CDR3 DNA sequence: TGTGCCAGTAGTATTGCCAGGGCTAAGAGCTCTGGGGCCAACGTCCTGACTTTC.